This T cell receptor beta chain emerged from a study of blood T cell repertoires in COVID-19. Repertoires were generated with immunoSEQ multiplex PCR, while TCRdb's copy carries only in-frame clones and drops some. The sample has 300,000 to 350,000 clones; over 75% are singletons. Ages ranged from roughly 18 to 100 years, with residence in about 23 US areas. Clinical history reported by participants formed the basis on which cohorts were assigned. Germline V lookup: CDR1 SGHNT, CDR2 YENEEA. The CDR3 is 15 amino acids. Unmatched junction bases numbered 5, after V lost 2 bases and J lost 6 bases. The gene calls are TRBV11-3 and TRBJ2-1; 9 nucleotides agree with TRBD2. The receptor was derived from a man aged 25 to 40 who had recovered from COVID-19. Sequencing was carried out using PBMCs or T cells enriched from blood (not recorded which). The CDR3 protein is CASSLSRGGLNEQFF. CDR3 nucleotides: TGTGCCAGCAGCTTATCGCGGGGGGGCCTCAATGAGCAGTTCTTC.